Below are 18 T cell receptor beta chains sequenced from a single sample in a study of T cell responses to AZD1222 COVID-19 vaccine. The repertoire was sequenced with immunoSEQ multiplex PCR; TCRdb's copy has only in-frame clones and lacks some. The data hold about 69,000 clones, with less than 90% observed a single time. The input for sequencing was peripheral blood, taken 28 days after the second AZD1222 dose. The source of these receptors is an adult who received the AZD1222 COVID-19 vaccine.

This chain links TRBV5-1 with TRBJ2-7; tentatively, D is TRBD2 (5 bases). Germline CDR1 is SGHRS and CDR2 is YFSETQ. The CDR3 sequence is 14 residues long. V lost 3 bases, J lost 2 bases, and 12 bases lay in between. The CDR3 nucleotides are TGCGCCAGCAGCTCCCCGGACTTAACCTACGAGCAGTACTTC. Its translation: CASSSPDLTYEQYF.

This clone was counted only a few times. The chain combines TRBV7-9 with TRBJ2-4, with a tentative D call TRBD2 (5 bases). Trimming took 4 bases from V and 7 from J, leaving 11 bases between them. The CDR3 runs 13 residues. Germline V CDR1 and CDR2: SEHNR, FQNEAQ (reference sequence). CDR3 protein: CASSSDTGNIQYF. The DNA of the CDR3 is TGTGCCAGCAGCTCAGACACGGGGAACATTCAGTACTTC.

CDR3 DNA: TGTGCCAGCAGCTTTGGGCAGGCGCTGCAGTTCTTC. The encoded protein is CASSFGQALQFF. This chain connects TRBV7-9 to TRBJ2-1; D not resolved. V was cut by 3 bases and J by 12 bases, with 12 bases left in between. CDR3 length: 12 residues. The germline V gene encodes CDR1 SEHNR and CDR2 FQNEAQ (reference sequence). Full variable domain (remainder filled in from reference TRBV7-9 and TRBJ2-1): DTGVSQNPRHKITKRGQNVTFRCDPISEHNRLYWYRQTLGQGPEFLTYFQNEAQLEKSRLLSDRFSAERPKGSFSTLEIQRTEQGDSAMYLCASSFGQALQFFGPGTRLTVL.

The chain has TRBV5-1 and TRBJ1-1, with TRBD1 matching over 9 bases. Germline assignment: CDR1 SGHRS and CDR2 YFSETQ. The V gene end was trimmed by 4 bases and the J gene end by 2 bases; junction bases not matched to a gene: 3. The CDR3 is 14 amino acids. DNA of the CDR3: TGCGCCAGCAGCAGGGACAGGGCAAACACTGAAGCTTTCTTT. This sequence encodes CASSRDRANTEAFF.

V usage is TRBV4-2 and J usage is TRBJ2-5; TRBD2 might be the D (5 bases). The germline V gene has CDR1 LGHNA and CDR2 YNFKEQ. Trimming took 3 bases from V and 4 from J, leaving 15 bases between them. This CDR3 contains 15 residues. As DNA, the CDR3 is TGTGCCAGCAGCCATGAAAACTCCCGGGGAGAGACCCAGTACTTC. It codes for CASSHENSRGETQYF.

The chain is built from TRBV5-6 and TRBJ2-7; no firm D call. Germline V gene lookup returns CDR1 SGHDT and CDR2 YYEEEE. The V gene lost 4 bases and the J gene lost 0 bases, with 5 bases spanning the gap. The CDR3 sequence is 12 residues long. The CDR3 spells CASSGASYEQYF. The DNA of the CDR3 is TGTGCCAGCAGCGGAGCCTCCTACGAGCAGTACTTC.

The chain couples TRBV24-1 to TRBJ2-7, with 8 bases identical to TRBD1. CDR3 size: 15 residues. CDR1 and CDR2 (germline): KGHDR, SFDVKD. The J segment lost 5 bases and the V segment lost 2 bases, leaving 7 bases of the junction unmatched. DNA for the CDR3: TGTGCCACCAGTGATTCTGGACAGGGTAACAACGAGCAGTACTTC. Its protein is CATSDSGQGNNEQYF.

The J gene is TRBJ2-7, the V gene TRBV5-6; possible D gene TRBD1, 5 bases. The germline V gene encodes CDR1 SGHDT and CDR2 YYEEEE. This CDR3 region has 15 residues. Trimming removed 5 bases at V and 6 bases at J, with 21 bases between. This CDR3 is CASRWGGGSTREQYF. CDR3 DNA: TGTGCCAGCAGATGGGGCGGCGGCTCAACGCGCGAGCAGTACTTC.

The rearrangement joins TRBV9 to TRBJ1-1; possibly TRBD1 for D (5 bases). This CDR3 contains 13 residues. Germline values: CDR1 SGDLS, CDR2 YYNGEE. V lost 0 bases and J 4 bases, leaving 7 bases between the germline ends. Written as DNA, the CDR3 is TGTGCCAGCAGCGTAGCTGGGGCCACTGAAGCTTTCTTT. Translating it yields CASSVAGATEAFF.

The V call is TRBV6-5, the J call TRBJ2-1; 8 bases agree with TRBD2. J lost 8 bases, V lost 6 bases, and 12 bases had no gene match. Germline CDR1 is MNHEY and CDR2 is SVGAGI. The CDR3 runs 15 residues. The CDR3 coding sequence is TGTGCCAGCAGAATTAGCGGGACCGGATCCCATGAGCAGTTCTTC. Translation: CASRISGTGSHEQFF.

The chain is built from TRBV20-1 and TRBJ2-3; TRBD2 matches 15 bases. Trimming removed 3 bases from V and 1 base from J; junction bases left unmatched: 8. Germline CDR1 is DFQATT and CDR2 is SNEGSKA (reference sequence). The CDR3 covers 18 residues. The CDR3 reads CSASWGLAGGRGTDTQYF. DNA for the CDR3: TGCAGTGCTAGTTGGGGACTAGCGGGAGGCAGAGGCACAGATACGCAGTATTTT.

Notes on this clone: Mismatch with germline at one junction end may stem from a read error. Within the sample, other DNA sequences also encode this same CDR3. The chain joins TRBV10-3 to TRBJ1-3; perhaps TRBD1 as D (5 bases). Germline V gene sequence: CDR1 ENHRY, CDR2 SYGVKD. The CDR3 length is 14 residues. CDR3 sequence: CAKSGTRSGNTIYF. The DNA for the CDR3 is TGTGCCAAATCCGGGACTCGCTCTGGAAATACCATATATTTT.

This chain uses TRBV5-1 with TRBJ2-5, with 7 nucleotides matching TRBD2. The germline V gene has CDR1 SGHRS and CDR2 YFSETQ. V lost 0 bases and J lost 0; bases outside the gene matches: 2. The CDR3 is made up of 15 amino acids. The CDR3 DNA reads as TGCGCCAGCAGCTTGGGGCGGGGGTACCAAGAGACCCAGTACTTC. This sequence encodes CASSLGRGYQETQYF.

The chain uses TRBV18 and TRBJ2-5; a weak D match, TRBD2 (5 bases). The ends were cut back, 6 bases at V and 5 bases at J, with 19 bases in the middle. Germline CDR1 is KGHSH and CDR2 is LQKENI. The CDR3 is made up of 15 amino acids. CDR3 sequence (DNA): TGTGCCAGCTCCCCTCGCGGATCCACGGGGGAGACCCAGTACTTC. This translates into CASSPRGSTGETQYF.

This chain joins TRBV4-1 and TRBJ1-2; a weak D match, TRBD1 (5 bases). Germline lookup yields CDR1 MGHRA and CDR2 YSYEKL. V was shortened by 1 base and J by 7 bases, with 13 bases between the two germline ends. The CDR3 loop spans 14 amino acids. CDR3 nucleotide sequence: TGCGCCAGCAGCCAAGCTACGGGACTGAGTGGCTACACCTTC. Protein: CASSQATGLSGYTF.

This rearrangement joins TRBV7-8 to TRBJ2-3; TRBD2 is a possible D gene (6 bases). The germline gives CDR1 SGHVS, CDR2 FQNEAQ. The CDR3 sequence is 14 residues long. Between the trimmed V and J ends, which lost 5 bases and 6 bases, there was a span of 15 bases. The CDR3 is CASSPRLGGDTQYF. Written as DNA, the CDR3 is TGTGCCAGCAGCCCGAGACTAGGAGGGGATACGCAGTATTTT.

The chain links TRBV5-1 to TRBJ1-1, with D possibly being TRBD1 (5 bases). The CDR3 is 13 residues long. Germline V gives CDR1 SGHRS, CDR2 YFSETQ. V was pared by 0 bases and J by 6 bases, with 9 bases between. CDR3: CASSLAGRSEAFF. In DNA form, the CDR3 reads TGCGCCAGCAGCTTGGCGGGACGCTCTGAAGCTTTCTTT.

This clone has a handful of counts. The chain links TRBV4-1 to TRBJ1-4; D not certain. Germline CDR1 is MGHRA and CDR2 is YSYEKL. Trimming removed 2 bases at V and 4 bases at J, with 11 bases between. This CDR3 comprises 15 residues. The CDR3 sequence is CASSQYGYGNEKLFF. The DNA for the CDR3 is TGCGCCAGCAGCCAATACGGTTACGGTAATGAAAAACTGTTTTTT.